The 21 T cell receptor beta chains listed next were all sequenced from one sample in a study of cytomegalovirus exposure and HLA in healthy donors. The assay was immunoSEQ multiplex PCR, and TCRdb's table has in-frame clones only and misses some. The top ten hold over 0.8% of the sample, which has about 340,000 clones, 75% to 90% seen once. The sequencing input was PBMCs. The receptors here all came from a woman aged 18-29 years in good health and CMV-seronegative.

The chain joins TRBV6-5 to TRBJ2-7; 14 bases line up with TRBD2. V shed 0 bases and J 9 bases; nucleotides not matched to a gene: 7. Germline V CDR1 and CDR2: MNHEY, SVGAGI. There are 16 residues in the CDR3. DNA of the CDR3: TGTGCCAGCAGTTACTCGAGCGGACTAGCGGGAGGTCGGCAGTACTTC. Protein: CASSYSSGLAGGRQYF.

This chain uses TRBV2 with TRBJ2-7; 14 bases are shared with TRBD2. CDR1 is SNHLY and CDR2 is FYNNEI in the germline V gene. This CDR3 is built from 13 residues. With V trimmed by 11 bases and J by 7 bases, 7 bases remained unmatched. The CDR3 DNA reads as TGTGCCGGCCAGGGACTAGCGGGAGATGAGCAGTACTTC. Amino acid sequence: CAGQGLAGDEQYF. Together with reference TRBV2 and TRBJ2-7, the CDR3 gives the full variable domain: EPEVTQTPSHQVTQMGQEVILRCVPISNHLYFYWYRQILGQKVEFLVSFYNNEISEKSEIFDDQFSVERPDGSNFTLKIRSTKLEDSAMYFCAGQGLAGDEQYFGPGTRLTVT.

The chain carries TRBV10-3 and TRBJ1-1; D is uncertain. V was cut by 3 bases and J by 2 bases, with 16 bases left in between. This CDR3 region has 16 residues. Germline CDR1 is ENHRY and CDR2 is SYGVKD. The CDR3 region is CAISDLVARSNTEAFF. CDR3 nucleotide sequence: TGTGCCATCAGTGATTTGGTCGCCCGGTCTAACACTGAAGCTTTCTTT.

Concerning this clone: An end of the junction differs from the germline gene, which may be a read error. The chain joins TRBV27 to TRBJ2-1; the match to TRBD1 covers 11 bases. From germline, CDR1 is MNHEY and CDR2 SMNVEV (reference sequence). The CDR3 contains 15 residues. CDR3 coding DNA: TGTGCCAGCAGTCAAGGACAGGGGGCCTATAATGAGCAGTTCTTC. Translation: CASSQGQGAYNEQFF.

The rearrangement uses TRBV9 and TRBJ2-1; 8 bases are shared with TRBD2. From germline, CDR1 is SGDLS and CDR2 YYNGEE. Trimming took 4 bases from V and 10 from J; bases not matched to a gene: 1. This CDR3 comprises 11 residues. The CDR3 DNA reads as TGTGCCAGCAGCCGACTAGCGGAGCAGTTCTTC. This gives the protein CASSRLAEQFF.

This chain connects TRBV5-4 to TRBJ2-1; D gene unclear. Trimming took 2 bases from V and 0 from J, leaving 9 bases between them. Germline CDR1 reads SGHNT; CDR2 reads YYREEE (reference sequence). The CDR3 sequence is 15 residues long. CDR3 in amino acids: CASSFTRNSYNEQFF. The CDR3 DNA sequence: TGTGCCAGCAGCTTCACTCGCAACTCCTACAATGAGCAGTTCTTC.

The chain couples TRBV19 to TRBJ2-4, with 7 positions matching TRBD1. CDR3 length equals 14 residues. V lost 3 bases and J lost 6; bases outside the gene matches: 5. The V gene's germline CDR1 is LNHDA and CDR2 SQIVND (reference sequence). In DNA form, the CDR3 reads TGTGCCAGTAGTATGGACCGGGACAGAAACATTCAGTACTTC. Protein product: CASSMDRDRNIQYF.

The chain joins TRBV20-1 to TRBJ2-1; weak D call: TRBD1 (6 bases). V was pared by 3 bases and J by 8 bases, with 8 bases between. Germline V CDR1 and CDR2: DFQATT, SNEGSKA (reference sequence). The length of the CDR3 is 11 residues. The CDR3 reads CSASRGYEQFF. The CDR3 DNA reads TGCAGTGCTAGTAGGGGGTATGAGCAGTTCTTC.

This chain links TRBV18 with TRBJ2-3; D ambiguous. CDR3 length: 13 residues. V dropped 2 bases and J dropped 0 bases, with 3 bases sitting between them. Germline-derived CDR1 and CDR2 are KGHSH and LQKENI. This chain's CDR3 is CASSPESTDTQYF. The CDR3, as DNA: TGTGCCAGCTCACCAGAGAGCACAGATACGCAGTATTTT.

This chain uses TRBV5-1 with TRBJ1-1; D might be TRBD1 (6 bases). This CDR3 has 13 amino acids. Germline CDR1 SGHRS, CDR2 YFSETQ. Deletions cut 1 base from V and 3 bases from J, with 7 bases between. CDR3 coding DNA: TGCGCCAGCAGCTTGAACAGGGACACTGAAGCTTTCTTT. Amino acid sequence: CASSLNRDTEAFF.

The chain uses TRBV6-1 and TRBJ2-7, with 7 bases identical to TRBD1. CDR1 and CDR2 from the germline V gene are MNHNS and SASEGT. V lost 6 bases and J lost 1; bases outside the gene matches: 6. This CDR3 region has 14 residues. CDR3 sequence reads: CASSDRAYSYEQYF. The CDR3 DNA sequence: TGTGCCAGCAGCGACAGGGCCTATTCCTACGAGCAGTACTTC.

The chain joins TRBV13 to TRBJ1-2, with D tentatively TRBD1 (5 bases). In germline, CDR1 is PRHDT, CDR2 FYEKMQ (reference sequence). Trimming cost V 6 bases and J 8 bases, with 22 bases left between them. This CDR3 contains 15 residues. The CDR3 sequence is CASSSTGREPWGYTF. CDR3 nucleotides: TGTGCCAGCAGTTCCACGGGCAGGGAACCTTGGGGCTACACCTTC.

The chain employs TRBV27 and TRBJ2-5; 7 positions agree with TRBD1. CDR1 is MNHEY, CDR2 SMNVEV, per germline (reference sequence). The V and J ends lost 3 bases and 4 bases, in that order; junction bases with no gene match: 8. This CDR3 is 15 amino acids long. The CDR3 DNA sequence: TGTGCCAGCAGTTTCGGGCGTACAGGGGCAGAGACCCAGTACTTC. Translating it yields CASSFGRTGAETQYF.

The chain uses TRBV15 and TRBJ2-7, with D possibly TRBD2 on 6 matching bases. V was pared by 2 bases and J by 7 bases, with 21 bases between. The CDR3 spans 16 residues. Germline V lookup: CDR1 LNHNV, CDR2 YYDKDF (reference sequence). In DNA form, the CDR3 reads TGTGCCACCAGCAGACCCCCTCCACCGGGGGAGGTGGAGCAGTACTTC. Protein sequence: CATSRPPPPGEVEQYF. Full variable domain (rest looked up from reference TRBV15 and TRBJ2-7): DAMVIQNPRYQVTQFGKPVTLSCSQTLNHNVMYWYQQKSSQAPKLLFHYYDKDFNNEADTPDNFQSRRPNTSFCFLDIRSPGLGDTAMYLCATSRPPPPGEVEQYFGPGTRLTVT.

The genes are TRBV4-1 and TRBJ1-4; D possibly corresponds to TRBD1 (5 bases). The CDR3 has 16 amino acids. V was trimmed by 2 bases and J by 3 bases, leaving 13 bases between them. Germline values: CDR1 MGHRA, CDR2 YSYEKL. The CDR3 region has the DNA TGCGCCAGCAGCCAACACTGGGAGGGGCCTAATGAAAAACTGTTTTTT. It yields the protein CASSQHWEGPNEKLFF.

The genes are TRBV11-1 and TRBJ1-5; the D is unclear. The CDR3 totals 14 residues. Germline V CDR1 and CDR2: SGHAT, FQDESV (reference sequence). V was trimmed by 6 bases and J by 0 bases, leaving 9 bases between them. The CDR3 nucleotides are TGTGCCAGCAGTGTGACACTTAGCAATCAGCCCCAGCATTTT. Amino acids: CASSVTLSNQPQHF.

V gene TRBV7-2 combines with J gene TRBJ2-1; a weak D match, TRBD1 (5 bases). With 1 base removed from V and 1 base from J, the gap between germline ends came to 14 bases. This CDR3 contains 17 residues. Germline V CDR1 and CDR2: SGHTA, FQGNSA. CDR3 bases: TGTGCCAGCAGCTTAGAGGGGCTACGGGCTTCCTACAATGAGCAGTTCTTC. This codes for CASSLEGLRASYNEQFF.

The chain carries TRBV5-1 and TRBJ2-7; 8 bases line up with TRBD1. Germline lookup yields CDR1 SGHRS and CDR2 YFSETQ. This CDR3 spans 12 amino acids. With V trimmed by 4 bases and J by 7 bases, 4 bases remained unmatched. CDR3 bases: TGCGCCAGCAGCGAGGACAGGGAAGAGCAGTACTTC. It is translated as CASSEDREEQYF.

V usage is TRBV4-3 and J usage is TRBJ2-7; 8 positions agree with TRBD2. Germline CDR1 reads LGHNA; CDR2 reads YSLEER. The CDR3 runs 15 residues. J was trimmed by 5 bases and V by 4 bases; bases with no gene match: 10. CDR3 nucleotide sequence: TGCGCCAGCAGCCCCGAACCTGGACTAGCTCACGAGCAGTACTTC. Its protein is CASSPEPGLAHEQYF.

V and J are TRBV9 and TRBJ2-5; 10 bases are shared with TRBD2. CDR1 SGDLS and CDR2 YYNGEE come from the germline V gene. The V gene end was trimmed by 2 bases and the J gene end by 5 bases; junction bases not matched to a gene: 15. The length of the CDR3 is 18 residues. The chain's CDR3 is CASSVAPAGGPSGETQYF. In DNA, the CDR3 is TGTGCCAGCAGCGTGGCCCCAGCGGGAGGGCCCTCGGGGGAGACCCAGTACTTC.

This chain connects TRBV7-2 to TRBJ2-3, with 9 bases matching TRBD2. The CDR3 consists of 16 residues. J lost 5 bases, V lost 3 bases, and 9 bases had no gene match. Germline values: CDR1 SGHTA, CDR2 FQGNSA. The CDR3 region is CASSFLGLAVGDTQYF. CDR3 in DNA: TGTGCCAGCAGCTTTCTGGGACTAGCTGTGGGAGATACGCAGTATTTT.